Each of the 13 T cell receptor beta chains below was sequenced from the same sample in a study of T-cell memory formation after mild COVID-19. TCRdb reanalysed the 5' RACE reads using MiXCR and keeps one entry per CDR3 protein. Among 560,000 or so distinct CDR3 sequences listed, approximately 15% were seen once. The sample taken for sequencing was PBMCs or a T cell subset sorted from them (not recorded which). The receptors derive from an adult woman who had mild COVID-19 (a few samples of this study predate the infection). Cell type and time point are not known.

The chain combines TRBV24-1 with TRBJ2-2; 12 nucleotides align to TRBD2. CDR1 KGHDR and CDR2 SFDVKD come from the germline V gene. J gave up 1 base and V 0 bases, and 5 bases lay outside the gene matches. The CDR3 extends over 19 amino acids. The chain's CDR3 is CATSDLRLAGVLNTGELFF. The CDR3 DNA reads as TGTGCCACCAGTGATTTGCGACTAGCGGGGGTCCTGAACACCGGGGAGCTGTTTTTT.

The gene calls are TRBV7-6 and TRBJ2-7; tentatively, D is TRBD1 (6 bases). The CDR3 spans 15 residues. With 5 bases removed from V and 2 bases from J, the gap between germline ends came to 16 bases. The germline V gene has CDR1 SGHVS and CDR2 FNYEAQ. As DNA, the CDR3 is TGTGCCAGCAGCGGCAGGGGCGGAATCGCCTACGAGCAGTACTTC. Translating it yields CASSGRGGIAYEQYF.

This sequence joins TRBV4-3 and TRBJ2-7; the match to TRBD1 covers 8 bases. Germline assignment: CDR1 LGHNA and CDR2 YSLEER. CDR3 length: 16 amino acids. V lost 3 bases and J lost 2; bases outside the gene matches: 9. CDR3 nucleotides: TGCGCCAGCAGCCACCGGACCGGGACAGGCCCCTACGAGCAGTACTTC. Its protein is CASSHRTGTGPYEQYF.

This chain connects TRBV6-5 to TRBJ2-3; tentatively, D is TRBD2 (5 bases). The V end lost 0 bases, the J end lost 1 base, and 8 bases lay between the germline ends. CDR1 is MNHEY, CDR2 SVGAGI, per germline. The CDR3 spans 15 residues. The CDR3, as DNA: TGTGCCAGCAGTTACTCGAGGCGGGGCACAGATACGCAGTATTTT. It translates to CASSYSRRGTDTQYF.

This clonotype has a handful of counts. The J gene is TRBJ1-2, the V gene TRBV29-1; D remains ambiguous. V was clipped by 3 bases and J by 5 bases, with 7 bases between them. Germline assignment: CDR1 SQVTM and CDR2 ANQGSEA. The CDR3 loop spans 11 amino acids. The CDR3 region has the DNA TGCAGCGTTGATTTGGAGTATGGCTACACCTTC. This encodes CSVDLEYGYTF.

The chain is built from TRBV4-2 and TRBJ2-3; D is possibly TRBD2 (6 bases). Germline V gene data show CDR1 as LGHNA and CDR2 as YNFKEQ. The CDR3 runs to 16 residues. V lost 2 bases to trimming and J lost 5 bases, with 17 bases between them. CDR3 in amino acids: CASSQLEASVGDTQYF. CDR3 DNA: TGTGCCAGCAGCCAACTGGAGGCTAGCGTGGGAGATACGCAGTATTTT.

The chain recombines TRBV16 with TRBJ1-5; D perhaps matches TRBD1 (5 bases). Trimming took off 4 bases at V and 3 bases at J, with 10 bases between the two ends. This CDR3 is 14 amino acids long. Germline V CDR1 and CDR2: KGHSY, FQNENV. The DNA of the CDR3 is TGTGCCAGCAGCCCTTCAGGGCACAATCAGCCCCAGCATTTT. Translated: CASSPSGHNQPQHF.

The chain recombines TRBV12-3 or TRBV12-4 with TRBJ1-2; 11 bases line up with TRBD1. The CDR3 length is 13 residues. After removal of 5 bases from V and 8 bases from J, the junction contained 4 bases not matched to a gene. CDR3 in amino acids: CASSRGQGVGYTF. CDR3 coding DNA: TGTGCCAGCAGTAGGGGACAGGGGGTCGGCTACACCTTC.

The gene calls are TRBV4-1 and TRBJ1-5, with D possibly TRBD1 on 6 matching bases. The CDR3 runs to 21 residues. V was shortened by 3 bases and J by 2 bases, with 29 bases between the two germline ends. Germline-derived CDR1 and CDR2 are MGHRA and YSYEKL. CDR3: CASSHIGLNQGQLFGNQPQHF. CDR3 nucleotide sequence: TGCGCCAGCAGCCATATCGGCCTCAACCAGGGGCAACTCTTCGGCAATCAGCCCCAGCATTTT.

This chain uses TRBV10-3 with TRBJ2-7, with a weak D call TRBD1 (6 bases). Germline CDR1 ENHRY, CDR2 SYGVKD. V lost 2 bases and J lost 0, with 17 bases in between. CDR3 length: 17 amino acids. CDR3 nucleotide sequence: TGTGCCATCAGTGAGGGTGGATATGTGGACAGCTCCTACGAGCAGTACTTC. Residues: CAISEGGYVDSSYEQYF.

J is TRBJ1-5 and V is TRBV2; the match to TRBD1 covers 9 bases. CDR3 length: 14 residues. The germline gives CDR1 SNHLY, CDR2 FYNNEI. The ends lost 6 bases at V and 2 bases at J; junction bases unmatched: 2. The chain's CDR3 is CASRDRGGNQPQHF. The CDR3 nucleotides are TGTGCCAGCAGGGACAGGGGTGGCAATCAGCCCCAGCATTTT.

The rearrangement uses TRBV30 and TRBJ2-7; D ambiguous. Germline V gene data show CDR1 as GTSNPN and CDR2 as SVGIG (reference sequence). Trimming took 4 bases from V and 2 from J, leaving 6 bases between them. The CDR3 is made up of 11 amino acids. CDR3 region: CAWNRAYEQYF. The CDR3 DNA sequence: TGTGCCTGGAACCGAGCCTACGAGCAGTACTTC. Variable domain in full (rest from reference TRBV30 and TRBJ2-7): SQTIHQWPATLVQPVGSPLSLECTVEGTSNPNLYWYRQAAGRGLQLLFYSVGIGQISSEVPQNLSASRPQDRQFILSSKKLLLSDSGFYLCAWNRAYEQYFGPGTRLTVT.

This clonotype appeared many times. The chain joins TRBV7-2 to TRBJ2-1; tentatively, D is TRBD2 (6 bases). Germline CDR1 is SGHTA and CDR2 is FQGNSA. Trimming removed 2 bases from V and 6 bases from J, with 14 bases in between. The CDR3 covers 15 residues. CDR3: CASSLRVGRSNEQFF. The CDR3 coding sequence is TGTGCCAGCAGCTTAAGGGTCGGGAGAAGCAATGAGCAGTTCTTC.